Each of the 14 T cell receptor beta chains below was sequenced from the same sample in a study of T cell clones after liver transplantation. Clones were read by immunoSEQ multiplex PCR, and TCRdb kept only the in-frame ones, dropping some. Among 6,500 or so clones listed, 79% were seen once. Material: CD8+ T cells from blood, obtained 24 months after liver transplant. These receptors all stem from a human patient who received a liver transplant. Part of the T cells may come from the graft donor.

J is TRBJ2-5 and V is TRBV28; a weak D match, TRBD2 (6 bases). The CDR3 contains 15 residues. The germline V gene has CDR1 MDHEN and CDR2 SYDVKM. The germline V and J ends were trimmed by 5 bases and 1 base, with 14 bases remaining between them. This chain's CDR3 is CASSATGDGQETQYF. The CDR3 bases are TGTGCCAGCAGTGCTACGGGGGACGGCCAAGAGACCCAGTACTTC.

The chain employs TRBV9 and TRBJ2-1; 7 bases fit TRBD1. This CDR3 comprises 16 residues. CDR1 is SGDLS, CDR2 YYNGEE, per germline. V shed 2 bases, J shed 2 bases, and the junction held 7 bases outside the gene matches. CDR3 DNA: TGTGCCAGCAGCGTCGTCACAGGGGACGCCTACAATGAGCAGTTCTTC. It codes for CASSVVTGDAYNEQFF.

This clone qualifies as medium-sized. DNA for the CDR3: TGCGCCAGCAGCCAAGAGGAGGACAGCTCCTGGGACACTGAAGCTTTCTTT. Protein: CASSQEEDSSWDTEAFF. The V and J genes are TRBV4-3 and TRBJ1-1, with TRBD1 as a possible D gene (6 bases). The CDR3 runs 17 residues. CDR1 is LGHNA and CDR2 is YSLEER in the germline V gene. V was clipped by 0 bases and J by 3 bases, with 17 bases between them.

This clone counts as medium-sized. The chain combines TRBV13 with TRBJ1-4; the D gene is possibly TRBD1 (5 bases). The CDR3 has 15 amino acids. Germline V CDR1 and CDR2: PRHDT, FYEKMQ (reference sequence). The germline V and J ends were trimmed by 4 bases and 8 bases, with 17 bases remaining between them. The DNA of the CDR3 is TGTGCCAGCAGCTCACCCGCGGGGCCGGGGGAAAAACTGTTTTTT. It encodes CASSSPAGPGEKLFF.

V usage is TRBV10-1 and J usage is TRBJ2-3, with 10 bases identical to TRBD2. V lost 0 bases and J lost 5; bases outside the gene matches: 5. Germline CDR1 WNHNN, CDR2 SYGVQD (reference sequence). The CDR3 runs to 16 residues. DNA for the CDR3: TGCGCCAGCAGTGAGTCTTTTAGCGGGAGGATAGATACGCAGTATTTT. It is translated as CASSESFSGRIDTQYF.

This clone showed up just a few times. The genes are TRBV13 and TRBJ2-7; D is unclear. The CDR3 sequence is 13 residues long. Trimming shortened V by 5 bases and J by 6 bases, and 14 bases separated the two germline ends. Germline CDR1 and CDR2: PRHDT and FYEKMQ (reference sequence). In DNA form, the CDR3 reads TGTGCCAGCAGCCCCAGTAGGGTCGGCGAGCAGTACTTC. Protein sequence: CASSPSRVGEQYF.

V usage is TRBV5-6 and J usage is TRBJ2-5; 8 bases line up with TRBD1. The V gene end was trimmed by 3 bases and the J gene end by 4 bases; junction bases not matched to a gene: 8. Germline loops: CDR1 SGHDT, CDR2 YYEEEE. The CDR3 consists of 15 residues. This chain's CDR3 is CASSSTGALVETQYF. The CDR3 nucleotides are TGTGCCAGCAGCTCGACAGGGGCCCTTGTAGAGACCCAGTACTTC.

The rearrangement joins TRBV5-6 to TRBJ1-6, with 9 bases that match TRBD1. There are 16 residues in the CDR3. Trimming took 2 bases from V and 10 from J; bases not matched to a gene: 10. The germline V gene has CDR1 SGHDT and CDR2 YYEEEE. The CDR3 DNA sequence: TGTGCCAGCAGCTTATTCGGGACAGGGTGGGGATCACCCCTCCACTTT. Amino acid sequence: CASSLFGTGWGSPLHF.

This clone has a single count. The chain uses TRBV6-4 and TRBJ2-1; 10 positions agree with TRBD2. The CDR3 runs 16 residues. Unmatched junction bases numbered 3, after V lost 1 base and J lost 3 bases. CDR1 is MRHNA, CDR2 SNTAGT, per germline. The CDR3 DNA follows: TGTGCCAGCAGTGACTATGGACTAGCGGACTACAATGAGCAGTTCTTC. This encodes CASSDYGLADYNEQFF.

This chain uses TRBV4-2 with TRBJ1-1, with 7 bases fitting TRBD1. The CDR3 totals 12 residues. CDR1 and CDR2 (germline): LGHNA, YNFKEQ. The trim removed 3 bases at V and 11 bases at J, leaving 6 bases unmatched. The CDR3 sequence is CASSHGQVLAFF. In DNA form, the CDR3 reads TGTGCCAGCAGCCACGGACAGGTTTTGGCTTTCTTT.

The chain carries TRBV15 and TRBJ2-2, with a tentative D call TRBD1 (6 bases). CDR1 is LNHNV and CDR2 is YYDKDF in the germline V gene (reference sequence). The CDR3 extends over 16 amino acids. The V gene lost 3 bases and the J gene lost 2 bases, with 13 bases spanning the gap. CDR3 residues: CATSSTGTHNTGELFF. CDR3 nucleotides: TGTGCCACCAGCAGCACCGGGACACATAACACCGGGGAGCTGTTTTTT.

The CDR3 DNA reads as TGTGCCAGTAGTGAGGGTCCCGGGGAGCTGTTTTTT. Amino acids: CASSEGPGELFF. The rearrangement uses TRBV19 and TRBJ2-2, with D perhaps matching TRBD2 (5 bases). Trimming took off 5 bases at V and 6 bases at J, with 7 bases between the two ends. From germline, CDR1 is LNHDA and CDR2 SQIVND (reference sequence). There are 12 residues in the CDR3.

V and J are TRBV28 and TRBJ2-3; unclear D gene. The germline V gene encodes CDR1 MDHEN and CDR2 SYDVKM. This CDR3 has 15 residues. V lost 7 bases and J 7 bases, leaving 21 bases between the germline ends. CDR3 region: CASTPPVSPPNTQYF. Written as DNA, the CDR3 is TGTGCCAGCACCCCCCCGGTCTCCCCCCCAAATACGCAGTATTTT.

CDR3 nucleotide sequence: TGTGCCAGCAGCTTAGGCGGCGGCTCGAGCAATCAGCCCCAGCATTTT. This translates into CASSLGGGSSNQPQHF. The V call is TRBV13, the J call TRBJ1-5; no definite D call. This CDR3 is 16 amino acids long. The V end lost 0 bases, the J end lost 1 base, and 10 bases lay between the germline ends. CDR1 PRHDT and CDR2 FYEKMQ come from the germline V gene (reference sequence).